This T cell receptor (beta chain) was captured by sequencing in a study of cytomegalovirus exposure and HLA in healthy donors. The PCR ran on 60 Vbeta and 13 Jbeta primers. Sequencing used immunoSEQ multiplex PCR; TCRdb keeps in-frame clones, though not all of them. This table holds 110,000 to 150,000 clones, around three quarters found once. Trimming took 0 bases from V and 5 from J, leaving 16 bases between them. The CDR3 runs to 16 residues. Germline-derived CDR1 and CDR2 are MGHRA and YSYEKL. General observations from the study: When analyzed later, the rates of TCR association showed variation by HLA locus, with DRB1 the most and HLA-C the fewest.

To note about this clone: As yet, its antigen is unknown.

This sequence was found in a woman in her 40s in good health and CMV-seronegative. The rearrangement joins TRBV4-1 to TRBJ1-1; weak D call: TRBD1 (6 bases). The specimen sequenced was PBMCs. The DNA for the CDR3 is TGCGCCAGCAGCCAAGATAGTATAAGGGGGGGGACTGAAGCTTTCTTT. Protein sequence: CASSQDSIRGGTEAFF.